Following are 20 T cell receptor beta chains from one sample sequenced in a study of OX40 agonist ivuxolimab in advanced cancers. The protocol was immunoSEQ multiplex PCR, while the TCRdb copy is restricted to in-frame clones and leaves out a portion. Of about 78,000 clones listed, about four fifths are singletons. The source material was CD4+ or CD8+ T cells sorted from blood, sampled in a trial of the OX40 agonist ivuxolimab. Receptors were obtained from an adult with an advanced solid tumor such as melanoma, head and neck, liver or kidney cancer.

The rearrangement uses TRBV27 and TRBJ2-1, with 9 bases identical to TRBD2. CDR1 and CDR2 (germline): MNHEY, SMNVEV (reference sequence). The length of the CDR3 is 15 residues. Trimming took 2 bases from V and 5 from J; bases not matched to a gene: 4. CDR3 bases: TGTGCCAGCAGTTTAGAAGCGGGGGGCCACAATGAGCAGTTCTTC. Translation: CASSLEAGGHNEQFF.

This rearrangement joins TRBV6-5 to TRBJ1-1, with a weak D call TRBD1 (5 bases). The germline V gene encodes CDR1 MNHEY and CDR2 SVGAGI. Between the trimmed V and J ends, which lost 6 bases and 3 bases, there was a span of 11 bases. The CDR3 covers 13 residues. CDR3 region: CASSPGGDTEAFF. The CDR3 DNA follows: TGTGCCAGCAGCCCCGGGGGGGACACTGAAGCTTTCTTT.

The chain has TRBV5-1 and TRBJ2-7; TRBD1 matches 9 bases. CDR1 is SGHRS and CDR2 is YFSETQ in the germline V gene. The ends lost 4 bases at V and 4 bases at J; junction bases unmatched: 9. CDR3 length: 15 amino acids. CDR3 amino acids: CASSVAGTGTYEQYV. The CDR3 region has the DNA TGCGCCAGCAGCGTCGCCGGGACAGGGACATACGAGCAGTACGTC.

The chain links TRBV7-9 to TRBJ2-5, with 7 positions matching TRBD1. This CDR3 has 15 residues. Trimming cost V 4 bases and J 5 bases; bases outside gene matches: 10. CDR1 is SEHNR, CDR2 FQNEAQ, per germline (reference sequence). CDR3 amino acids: CASSSPNRGKETQYF. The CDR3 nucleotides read TGTGCCAGCAGCTCGCCCAACAGGGGAAAGGAGACCCAGTACTTC.

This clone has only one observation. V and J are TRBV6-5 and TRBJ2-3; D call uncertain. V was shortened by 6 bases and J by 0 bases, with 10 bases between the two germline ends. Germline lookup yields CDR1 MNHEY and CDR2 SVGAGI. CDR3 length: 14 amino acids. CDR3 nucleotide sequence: TGTGCCAGCAGAGGTCCCGTGAGCACAGATACGCAGTATTTT. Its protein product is CASRGPVSTDTQYF.

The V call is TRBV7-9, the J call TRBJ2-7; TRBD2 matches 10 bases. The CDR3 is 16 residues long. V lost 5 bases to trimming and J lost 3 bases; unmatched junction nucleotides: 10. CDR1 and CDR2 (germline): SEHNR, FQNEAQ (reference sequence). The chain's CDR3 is CASSEGWTSGIYEQYF. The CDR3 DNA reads TGTGCCAGCAGCGAAGGCTGGACTAGCGGAATCTACGAGCAGTACTTC.

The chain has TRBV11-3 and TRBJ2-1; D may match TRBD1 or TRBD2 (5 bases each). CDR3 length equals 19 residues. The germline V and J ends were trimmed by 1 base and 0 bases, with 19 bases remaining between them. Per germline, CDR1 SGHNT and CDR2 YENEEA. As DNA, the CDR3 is TGTGCCAGCAGCTTAGCTGGGTGGACATCTACTAGCTCCTACAATGAGCAGTTCTTC. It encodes CASSLAGWTSTSSYNEQFF.

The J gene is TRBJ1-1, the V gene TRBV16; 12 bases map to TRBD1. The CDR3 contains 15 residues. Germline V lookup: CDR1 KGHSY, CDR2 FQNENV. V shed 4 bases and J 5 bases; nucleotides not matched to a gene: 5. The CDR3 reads CASSRDRGRGTEAFF. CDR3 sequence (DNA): TGTGCCAGCAGCCGGGACAGGGGGCGAGGTACTGAAGCTTTCTTT. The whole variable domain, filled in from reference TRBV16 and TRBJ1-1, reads GEEVAQTPKHLVRGEGQKAKLYCAPIKGHSYVFWYQQVLKNEFKFLISFQNENVFDETGMPKERFSAKCLPNSPCSLEIQATKLEDSAVYFCASSRDRGRGTEAFFGQGTRLTVV.

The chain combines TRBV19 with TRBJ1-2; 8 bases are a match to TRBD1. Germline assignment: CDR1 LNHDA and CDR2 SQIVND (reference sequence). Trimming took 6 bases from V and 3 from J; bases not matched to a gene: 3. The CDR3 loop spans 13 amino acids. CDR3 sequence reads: CASSQTGDYGYTF. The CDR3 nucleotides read TGTGCCAGTAGCCAGACAGGGGACTATGGCTACACCTTC.

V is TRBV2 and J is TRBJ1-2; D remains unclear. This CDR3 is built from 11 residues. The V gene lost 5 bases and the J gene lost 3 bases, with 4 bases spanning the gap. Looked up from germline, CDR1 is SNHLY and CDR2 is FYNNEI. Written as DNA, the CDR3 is TGTGCCAGCAGTTCCGACTATGGCTACACCTTC. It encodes CASSSDYGYTF.

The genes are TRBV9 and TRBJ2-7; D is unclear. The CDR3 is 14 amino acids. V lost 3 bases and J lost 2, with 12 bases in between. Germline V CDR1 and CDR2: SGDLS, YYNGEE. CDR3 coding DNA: TGTGCCAGCAGCGCCGCGCTCTGGGCCTACGAGCAGTACTTC. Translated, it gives CASSAALWAYEQYF.

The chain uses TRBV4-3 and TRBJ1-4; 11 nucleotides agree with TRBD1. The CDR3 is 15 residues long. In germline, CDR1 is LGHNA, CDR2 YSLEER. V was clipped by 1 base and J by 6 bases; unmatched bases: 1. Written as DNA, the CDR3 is TGCGCCAGCAGCCAAGGGACAGGGGGCGATGAAAAACTGTTTTTT. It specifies CASSQGTGGDEKLFF.

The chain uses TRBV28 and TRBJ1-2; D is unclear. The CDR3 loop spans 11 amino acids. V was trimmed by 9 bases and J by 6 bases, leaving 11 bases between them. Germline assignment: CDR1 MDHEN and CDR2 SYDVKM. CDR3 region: CASGRPHGYTF. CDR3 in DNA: TGTGCCAGTGGCCGACCGCATGGCTACACCTTC.

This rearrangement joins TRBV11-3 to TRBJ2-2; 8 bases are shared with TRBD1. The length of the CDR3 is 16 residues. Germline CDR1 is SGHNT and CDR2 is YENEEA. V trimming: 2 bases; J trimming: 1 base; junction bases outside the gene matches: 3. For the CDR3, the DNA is TGTGCCAGCAGCTTACAGACAGGGGAGAACACCGGGGAGCTGTTTTTT. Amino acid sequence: CASSLQTGENTGELFF. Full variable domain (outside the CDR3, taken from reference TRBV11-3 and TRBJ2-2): EAGVVQSPRYKIIEKKQPVAFWCNPISGHNTLYWYLQNLGQGPELLIRYENEEAVDDSQLPKDRFSAERLKGVDSTLKIQPAELGDSAVYLCASSLQTGENTGELFFGEGSRLTVL.

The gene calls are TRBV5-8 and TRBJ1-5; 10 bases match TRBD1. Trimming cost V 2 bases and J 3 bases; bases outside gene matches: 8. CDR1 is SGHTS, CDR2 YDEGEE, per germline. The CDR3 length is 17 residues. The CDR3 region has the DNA TGTGCCAGCAGCTTCACTCTGACAGGGGGCAACAATCAGCCCCAGCATTTT. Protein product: CASSFTLTGGNNQPQHF.

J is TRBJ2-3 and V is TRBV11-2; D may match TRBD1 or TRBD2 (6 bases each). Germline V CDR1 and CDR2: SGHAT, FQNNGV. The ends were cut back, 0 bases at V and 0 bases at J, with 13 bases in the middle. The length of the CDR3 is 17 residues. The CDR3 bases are TGTGCCAGCAGCTTAGACCGGGGGACAATTAGCACAGATACGCAGTATTTT. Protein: CASSLDRGTISTDTQYF.

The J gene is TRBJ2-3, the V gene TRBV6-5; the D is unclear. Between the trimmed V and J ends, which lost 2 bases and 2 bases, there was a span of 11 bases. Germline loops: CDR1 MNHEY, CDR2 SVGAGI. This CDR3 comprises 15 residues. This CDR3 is CASSYRRSDTDTQYF. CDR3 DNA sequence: TGTGCCAGCAGTTACCGGCGGAGCGACACAGATACGCAGTATTTT.

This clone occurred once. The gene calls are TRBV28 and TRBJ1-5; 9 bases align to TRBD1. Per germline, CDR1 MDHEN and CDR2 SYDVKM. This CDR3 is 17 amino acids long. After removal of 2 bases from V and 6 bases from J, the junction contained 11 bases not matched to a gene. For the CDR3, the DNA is TGTGCCAGCAGTTTAGGAGCGACCGGGACAGGGTCTCAGCCCCAGCATTTT. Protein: CASSLGATGTGSQPQHF.

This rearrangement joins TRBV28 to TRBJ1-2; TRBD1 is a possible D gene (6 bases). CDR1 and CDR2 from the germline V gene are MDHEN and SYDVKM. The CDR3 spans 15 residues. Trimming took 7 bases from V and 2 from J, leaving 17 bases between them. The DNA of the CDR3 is TGTGCCAGCATGCGGGGCAGGGGAGCGAACTATGGCTACACCTTC. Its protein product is CASMRGRGANYGYTF.

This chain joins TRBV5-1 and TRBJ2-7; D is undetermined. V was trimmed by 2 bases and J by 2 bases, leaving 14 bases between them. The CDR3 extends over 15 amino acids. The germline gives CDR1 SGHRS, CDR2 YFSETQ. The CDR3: CASSFPPGPAYEQYV. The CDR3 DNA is TGCGCCAGCAGCTTCCCCCCCGGGCCTGCCTACGAGCAGTACGTC.